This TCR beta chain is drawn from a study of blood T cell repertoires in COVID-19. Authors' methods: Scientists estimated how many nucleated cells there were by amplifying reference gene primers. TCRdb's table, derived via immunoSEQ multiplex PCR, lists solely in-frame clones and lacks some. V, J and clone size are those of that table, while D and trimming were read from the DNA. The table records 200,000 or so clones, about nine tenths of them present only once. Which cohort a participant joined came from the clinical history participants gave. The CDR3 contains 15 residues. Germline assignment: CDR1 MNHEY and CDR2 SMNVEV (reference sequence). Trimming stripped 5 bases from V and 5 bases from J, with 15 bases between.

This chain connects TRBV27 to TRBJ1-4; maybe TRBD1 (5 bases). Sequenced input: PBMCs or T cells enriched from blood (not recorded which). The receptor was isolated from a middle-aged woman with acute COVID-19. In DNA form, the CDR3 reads TGTGCCAGCAGTCTTTCAGGGATCGGAAATGAAAAACTGTTTTTT. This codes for CASSLSGIGNEKLFF.